This T cell receptor beta chain appears in the sequencing data of a study of cytomegalovirus exposure and HLA in healthy donors. This CDR3 comprises 14 residues. With 3 bases removed from V and 7 bases from J, the gap between germline ends came to 13 bases. Germline lookup yields CDR1 MNHEY and CDR2 SMNVEV (reference sequence). Study findings and constraints: The authors reported that TCR beta sequences could predict HLA-A and HLA-B alleles. These predictions were accurate for most subjects in the first cohort.

The PCR ran on 60 Vbeta and 13 Jbeta primers. Libraries were prepared by immunoSEQ multiplex PCR; TCRdb keeps only in-frame clonotypes and omits some of them. The data show over 55,000 clones, around 80% seen once. Comment on this clone: Its antigen is currently unknown.

The sequenced material came from PBMCs. The origin of this receptor is a woman aged 30 to 39 in good health and CMV-seronegative. This sequence joins TRBV27 and TRBJ2-4, with unresolved D. The CDR3, as DNA: TGTGCCAGCAGTTTTCGGCAGGAAAGGAACATTCAGTACTTC. Its translation is CASSFRQERNIQYF.